The sequence of this T cell receptor beta chain was determined in a study of blood T cell repertoires in COVID-19 (dated by TCRdb to 2020 to 2021). With regard to the full study: Collaborator samples came from the United States, Italy and Spain and covered acute and convalescent phases of COVID-19. A freely available public database, intended as a resource for researchers studying the immune response to SARS-CoV-2, is where the repertoires were released. The prospective study material was composed of cDNA or gDNA derived from T cells, B-cell-depleted T cells, or PBMCs. The dataset comprised deeply sampled blood TCRbeta repertoires from subjects exposed to, actively infected with, or recovered from COVID-19. The sample metadata nearly always contained a de-identified subject ID, COVID-19 status, age in years and sex. Samples came from the ongoing ImmuneRACE study (first 160 participants) plus 1,254 subjects from 6 global collaborators. Where available, HLA class I and class II types were obtained from metadata supplied by the sample provider rather than from assay-based typing.

Here is what the overall study found, with its caveats: The amount of clinical and demographic metadata varied by source and participant and was provided uncurated.

The immunoSEQ Assay, a bias-controlled multiplex PCR, was used to amplify TCRbeta CDR3 regions from genomic DNA. For the original study's pipeline: Nucleated cell counts per sample were estimated from amplification of reference gene primers within the assay. To quantify the absolute abundance of each unique TCRbeta CDR3 rearrangement, sequence reads were collapsed and filtered. For each sample, productive Simpson clonality was calculated as the square root of Simpson's diversity index over productive rearrangements. Imported from immuneACCESS, the table was reduced by TCRdb to in-frame sequences with V and J called. These copies leave out some clones; in studies compared against another copy, an unresolved V gene accounts for under half, and the cause of the remainder is not known. V, J and clone size are those of that table, while D and trimming were read from the DNA. The sample yields fewer than 350,000 clones; approximately 83% were counted once. The ten largest clones capture roughly 4.2% of the sample.

To note about this clone: Its antigen remains unidentified. No per-base quality is available; no much larger clone lies one base away.

Participants in the prospective study were aged roughly 18 to 95 years, lived in 20 to 30 United States geographic areas, and enrolled through a virtual design. Cohort assignment in the prospective study relied on participant-reported clinical history from a screening survey and a study questionnaire. In the prospective study, mobile phlebotomists collected whole blood, serum and a nasopharyngeal or oropharyngeal swab from each participant. Over a roughly 2-month period, participants in the prospective study had the option of providing additional blood draws and questionnaires. Before DNA extraction, prospective study blood samples were shipped either frozen or at room temperature. V is shortened by 3 bases, J by 13 bases, and the region joining them spans 9 bases. Including cysteine and phenylalanine, the CDR3 has 11 amino acids. Kept here is only the CDR3 DNA, which spans 33 bases and is read in frame from base 1. CDR1 is given as LGHDT and CDR2 as YNNKEL, both from the germline V gene (reference sequence).

The source of this sequence is a woman aged 40 to 49 with acute COVID-19. The sequence is built from TRBV3-1 (or the pseudogene TRBV3-2) and TRBJ1-4; matching of 5 bases hints at TRBD1 as the D gene. The sample taken for sequencing was PBMCs or T cells enriched from blood (not recorded which). The DNA reads as follows: TGTGCCAGCAGCCAGTTGGGGGGACTGTTTTTT. This encodes CASSQLGGLFF.